These T cell receptor beta chains were read from a single sample in a study of blood T cell repertoires in COVID-19. Produced via immunoSEQ multiplex PCR; TCRdb's table is partial and in-frame only. Of some 150,000 clones in the sample, 70% to 90% are singletons; the top ten hold 1.5% to 1.9%. Sequences were obtained from peripheral blood. These receptors were collected from a woman between 55 and 75 years old with acute or convalescent COVID-19. The CDR3 runs from the conserved cysteine through the conserved F or W. Fields, in order: J gene, D gene, V gene, clone size, CDR3 protein, CDR3 DNA. D genes are given only for firm matches. Some rows have no size entry. The others give once, few or many, or a class for an expanded clone.

j_call: TRBJ2-3; d_call: TRBD2; v_call: TRBV18; clone_size: NA; cdr3_aa: CASSPSGGYTDTQYF; cdr3_nt: TGTGCCAGCTCCCCCAGCGGGGGGTACACAGATACGCAGTATTTT
j_call: TRBJ2-1; d_call: TRBD1; v_call: TRBV7-9; clone_size: NA; cdr3_aa: CASSPGQGAEEQFF; cdr3_nt: TGTGCCAGCAGCCCAGGACAGGGGGCCGAGGAGCAGTTCTTC
j_call: TRBJ1-1; d_call: TRBD1; v_call: TRBV18; clone_size: NA; cdr3_aa: CASSPRQGAGTEAFF; cdr3_nt: TGTGCCAGCTCACCTAGACAGGGTGCGGGCACTGAAGCTTTCTTT
j_call: TRBJ1-5; d_call: NA; v_call: TRBV6-5; clone_size: NA; cdr3_aa: CASSYVASSQPQHF; cdr3_nt: TGTGCCAGCAGTTACGTAGCATCATCTCAGCCCCAGCATTTT
j_call: TRBJ1-3; d_call: NA; v_call: TRBV7-8; clone_size: once; cdr3_aa: CASSFRGAGNTIYF; cdr3_nt: TGTGCCAGCAGCTTCCGTGGAGCTGGAAACACCATATATTTT
j_call: TRBJ1-2; d_call: NA; v_call: TRBV3-1/TRBV3-2; clone_size: NA; cdr3_aa: CASSQDSQIPNYGYTF; cdr3_nt: TGTGCCAGCAGCCAAGATTCACAGATCCCGAACTATGGCTACACCTTC
j_call: TRBJ1-1; d_call: TRBD1; v_call: TRBV5-6; clone_size: NA; cdr3_aa: CASSIGQGLPSNTEAFF; cdr3_nt: TGTGCCAGCAGCATCGGACAGGGGCTCCCTTCCAACACTGAAGCTTTCTTT
j_call: TRBJ1-1; d_call: NA; v_call: TRBV7-3; clone_size: NA; cdr3_aa: CASSLSHSYTTEAFF; cdr3_nt: TGTGCCAGCAGCTTAAGCCACAGCTATACAACTGAAGCTTTCTTT
j_call: TRBJ2-1; d_call: TRBD2; v_call: TRBV7-8; clone_size: NA; cdr3_aa: CASSLASRGGENEQFF; cdr3_nt: TGTGCCAGCAGCTTAGCGTCGCGGGGGGGTGAAAATGAGCAGTTCTTC
j_call: TRBJ2-7; d_call: TRBD2; v_call: TRBV6-4; clone_size: NA; cdr3_aa: CASSTRLAGGGDEQYF; cdr3_nt: TGTGCCAGCAGTACCCGACTAGCGGGGGGAGGGGACGAGCAGTACTTC
j_call: TRBJ1-1; d_call: NA; v_call: TRBV7-3; clone_size: NA; cdr3_aa: CASSPTVTNTEAFF; cdr3_nt: TGTGCCAGCAGCCCGACAGTGACGAACACTGAAGCTTTCTTT
j_call: TRBJ1-2; d_call: TRBD1; v_call: TRBV10-3; clone_size: NA; cdr3_aa: CAISGNQGAYGYTF; cdr3_nt: TGTGCCATCAGTGGAAACCAGGGGGCTTATGGCTACACCTTC
j_call: TRBJ1-5; d_call: NA; v_call: TRBV6-2/TRBV6-3; clone_size: NA; cdr3_aa: CASSYLQVNQPQHF; cdr3_nt: TGTGCCAGCAGTTACCTTCAGGTAAATCAGCCCCAGCATTTT
j_call: TRBJ1-6; d_call: NA; v_call: TRBV5-8; clone_size: NA; cdr3_aa: CASRSRSPNSPLHF; cdr3_nt: TGTGCCAGCAGATCCCGGAGCCCCAATTCACCCCTCCACTTT
j_call: TRBJ2-3; d_call: NA; v_call: TRBV12-3/TRBV12-4; clone_size: NA; cdr3_aa: CASSYFNTQYF; cdr3_nt: TGTGCCAGCAGTTATTTCAATACGCAGTATTTT
j_call: TRBJ2-5; d_call: NA; v_call: TRBV5-1; clone_size: NA; cdr3_aa: CASSSNQETQYF; cdr3_nt: TGCGCCAGCAGCTCCAACCAAGAGACCCAGTACTTC
j_call: TRBJ2-5; d_call: TRBD2; v_call: TRBV7-9; clone_size: few; cdr3_aa: CASSRSSMSGGNVQETQYF; cdr3_nt: TGTGCCAGCAGCCGTTCTTCGATGTCGGGAGGGAACGTCCAAGAGACCCAGTACTTC
j_call: TRBJ2-3; d_call: TRBD2; v_call: TRBV6-2/TRBV6-3; clone_size: NA; cdr3_aa: CASSPWVAGANTDTQYF; cdr3_nt: TGTGCCAGCAGCCCCTGGGTAGCGGGGGCGAACACAGATACGCAGTATTTT
j_call: TRBJ1-5; d_call: TRBD1; v_call: TRBV24-1; clone_size: NA; cdr3_aa: CATAGQGGQPQHF; cdr3_nt: TGTGCCACCGCAGGACAGGGAGGTCAGCCCCAGCATTTT
j_call: TRBJ2-1; d_call: NA; v_call: TRBV19; clone_size: NA; cdr3_aa: CATDSGDLNEQFF; cdr3_nt: TGTGCCACGGACAGCGGGGATCTGAATGAGCAGTTCTTC
j_call: TRBJ1-4; d_call: NA; v_call: TRBV4-2; clone_size: NA; cdr3_aa: CASSQEGGVTNEKLFF; cdr3_nt: TGTGCCAGCAGCCAAGAAGGGGGGGTAACTAATGAAAAACTGTTTTTT
j_call: TRBJ1-1; d_call: NA; v_call: TRBV19; clone_size: NA; cdr3_aa: CASSIAGASGPTEAFF; cdr3_nt: TGTGCCAGTAGTATAGCAGGGGCGTCGGGCCCCACTGAAGCTTTCTTT
j_call: TRBJ2-2; d_call: NA; v_call: TRBV6-1; clone_size: NA; cdr3_aa: CASSLDRSGTGELFF; cdr3_nt: TGTGCCAGCAGTCTAGACAGGTCAGGGACCGGGGAGCTGTTTTTT
j_call: TRBJ1-1; d_call: NA; v_call: TRBV6-1; clone_size: few; cdr3_aa: CASSEQQNMNTEAFF; cdr3_nt: TGTGCCAGCAGTGAACAACAGAATATGAACACTGAAGCTTTCTTT
j_call: TRBJ1-2; d_call: TRBD1; v_call: TRBV7-2; clone_size: NA; cdr3_aa: CASSPDRNYGYTF; cdr3_nt: TGTGCCAGCAGCCCGGACAGGAACTATGGCTACACCTTC
j_call: TRBJ1-3; d_call: NA; v_call: TRBV4-2; clone_size: NA; cdr3_aa: CASSQDIMADTIYF; cdr3_nt: TGTGCCAGCAGCCAAGACATAATGGCGGACACCATATATTTT
j_call: TRBJ1-4; d_call: NA; v_call: TRBV24-1; clone_size: once; cdr3_aa: CATRVGLWGEKLFF; cdr3_nt: TGTGCCACCAGGGTGGGACTGTGGGGCGAAAAACTGTTTTTT
j_call: TRBJ1-6; d_call: NA; v_call: TRBV6-5; clone_size: NA; cdr3_aa: CASSLSNNSPLHF; cdr3_nt: TGTGCCAGCAGCCTAAGCAATAATTCACCCCTCCACTTT
j_call: TRBJ2-2; d_call: NA; v_call: TRBV5-1; clone_size: NA; cdr3_aa: CASSLAVATGELFF; cdr3_nt: TGCGCCAGCAGCTTGGCCGTGGCCACCGGGGAGCTGTTTTTT
j_call: TRBJ1-5; d_call: NA; v_call: TRBV5-5; clone_size: NA; cdr3_aa: CASSLVLGQSNQPQHF; cdr3_nt: TGTGCCAGCAGCTTGGTGCTCGGACAGAGCAATCAGCCCCAGCATTTT
j_call: TRBJ1-1; d_call: NA; v_call: TRBV7-9; clone_size: NA; cdr3_aa: CASSLTGNTEAFF; cdr3_nt: TGTGCCAGCAGCTTGACAGGGAACACTGAAGCTTTCTTT
j_call: TRBJ1-6; d_call: NA; v_call: TRBV19; clone_size: NA; cdr3_aa: CASSISTGNYNSPLHF; cdr3_nt: TGTGCCAGTAGTATATCCACAGGGAACTATAATTCACCCCTCCACTTT
j_call: TRBJ2-1; d_call: TRBD2; v_call: TRBV9; clone_size: NA; cdr3_aa: CASSQTSGAYNEQFF; cdr3_nt: TGTGCCAGCAGTCAGACTAGCGGGGCCTACAATGAGCAGTTCTTC
j_call: TRBJ2-1; d_call: NA; v_call: TRBV18; clone_size: NA; cdr3_aa: CASSPPLAEQFF; cdr3_nt: TGTGCCAGCTCACCACCTCTGGCAGAGCAGTTCTTC
j_call: TRBJ2-7; d_call: NA; v_call: TRBV2; clone_size: NA; cdr3_aa: CASSLGSSQSSYEQYF; cdr3_nt: TGTGCCAGCAGCCTAGGCAGCAGCCAGAGCTCCTACGAGCAGTACTTC